The clone carrying this T cell receptor (beta chain) is a singleton in its sample. The antigen is unknown. The data derive from a study of T-cell reconstitution after alpha-beta-depleted transplantation in children. General study findings and limits: Several hundred expanded graft clones reportedly gave rise to the alpha-beta T cells present about two months after transplant. Some patients' high day-60 TCRbeta diversity was traced to surviving recipient T cells and thymic progenitors. Once a year had passed after transplant, T-cell counts and diversity came mostly from newly produced T cells.

Trimming pared 5 bases from V and 4 bases from J, leaving 14 bases between. This CDR3 is built from 13 residues. CDR1 and CDR2 from the germline V gene are DFQATT and SNEGSKA (reference sequence). Unique molecular identifiers featured in how the TCRbeta library was prepared. TCRdb re-analysed the PCR reads in MiXCR, keeping a single row per CDR3 protein. The sample holds about a million distinct CDR3 sequences, about 29% seen once. V is TRBV20-1 and J is TRBJ2-5, with D possibly being TRBD1 (5 bases). Here the sequenced sample was PBMCs, mostly from graft donor cells, taken 360 days after TCRalphabeta/CD19-depleted stem cell transplant. This sequence was found in a boy less than two years old who had a stem cell transplant for SCID, so the T cells may come from the graft donor. The CDR3 sequence: CSAGQGFGETQYF. CDR3 DNA sequence: TGCAGTGCTGGTCAGGGATTCGGAGAGACCCAGTACTTC.